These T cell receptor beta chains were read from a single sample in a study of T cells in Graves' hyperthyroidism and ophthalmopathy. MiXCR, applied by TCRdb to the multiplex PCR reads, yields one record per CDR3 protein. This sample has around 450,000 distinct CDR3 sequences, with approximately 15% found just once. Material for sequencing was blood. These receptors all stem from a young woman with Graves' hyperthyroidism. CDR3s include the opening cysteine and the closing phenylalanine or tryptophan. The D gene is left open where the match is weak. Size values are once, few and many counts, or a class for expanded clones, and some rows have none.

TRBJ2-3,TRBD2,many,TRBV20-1,CSARTLQAGVRDTQYF,TGCAGTGCTAGAACCCTCCAAGCGGGAGTTAGGGATACGCAGTATTTT
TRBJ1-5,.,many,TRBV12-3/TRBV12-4,CASSAPGGGNQPQHF,TGTGCCAGCAGTGCCCCGGGCGGAGGCAATCAGCCCCAGCATTTT
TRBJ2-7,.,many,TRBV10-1,CASSDAGRTYEQYF,TGCGCCAGCAGTGATGCGGGCCGAACCTACGAGCAGTACTTC
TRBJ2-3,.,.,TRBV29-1,CSVGGLWTDTQYF,TGCAGCGTCGGGGGGCTCTGGACAGATACGCAGTATTTT
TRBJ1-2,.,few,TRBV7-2,CASSSGDGYHGYTF,TGTGCCAGCAGCTCGGGGGACGGCTACCATGGCTACACCTTC
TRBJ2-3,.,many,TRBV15,CATSVGRGRTDTQYF,TGTGCCACCAGCGTTGGCCGGGGGCGCACAGATACGCAGTATTTT
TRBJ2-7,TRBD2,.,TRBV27,CASSQAAGENYYEQYF,TGTGCCAGCAGTCAGGCCGCGGGAGAGAATTATTACGAGCAGTACTTC
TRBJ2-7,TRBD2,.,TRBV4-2,CASSHGLAGNSYEQYF,TGTGCCAGCAGCCACGGACTAGCGGGTAACTCCTACGAGCAGTACTTC
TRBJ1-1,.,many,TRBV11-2,CASSLWKGPEAFF,TGTGCCAGCAGCTTATGGAAGGGTCCTGAAGCTTTCTTT
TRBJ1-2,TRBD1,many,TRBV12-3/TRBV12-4,CASTKTGPSYGYTF,TGTGCCAGCACCAAGACAGGGCCAAGCTATGGCTACACCTTC
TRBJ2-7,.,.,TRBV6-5,CASSYRTHYEQYF,TGTGCCAGCAGTTACCGGACCCACTACGAGCAGTACTTC
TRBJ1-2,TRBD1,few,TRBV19,CASSMTGGGYGYTF,TGTGCCAGTAGTATGACAGGGGGCGGCTATGGCTACACCTTC
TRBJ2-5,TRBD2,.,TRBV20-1,CSLRTSGSGEETQYF,TGCAGTCTCAGGACTAGCGGGAGTGGAGAAGAGACCCAGTACTTC
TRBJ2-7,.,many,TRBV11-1,CASSLYSSYEQYF,TGTGCCAGCAGCTTATACAGCTCCTACGAGCAGTACTTC
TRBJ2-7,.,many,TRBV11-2,CASSPQEYEQYF,TGTGCCAGCAGCCCGCAGGAGTACGAGCAGTACTTC
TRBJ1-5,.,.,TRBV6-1,CASSPRWGSNQPQHF,TGTGCCAGCAGCCCCCGCTGGGGGAGCAATCAGCCCCAGCATTTT
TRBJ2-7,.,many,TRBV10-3,CAISLGLASSDEQYF,TGTGCCATCAGTTTGGGGCTAGCGAGCTCGGACGAGCAGTACTTC
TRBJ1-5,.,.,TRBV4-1,CASSQERVGVNQPQHF,TGCGCCAGCAGCCAAGAGCGAGTAGGGGTTAATCAGCCCCAGCATTTT
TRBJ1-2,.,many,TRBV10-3,CAISAGDGGGYTF,TGTGCCATCAGCGCCGGGGACGGCGGGGGCTACACCTTC
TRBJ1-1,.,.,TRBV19,CASSAGTPANTEAFF,TGTGCCAGTAGTGCCGGGACTCCCGCGAACACTGAAGCTTTCTTT
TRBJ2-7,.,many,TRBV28,CASRETAYEQYF,TGTGCCAGCAGAGAGACAGCCTACGAGCAGTACTTC
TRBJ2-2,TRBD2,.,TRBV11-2,CASSFGTSGSSNTGELFF,TGTGCCAGCAGCTTCGGGACTAGCGGGAGCTCCAACACCGGGGAGCTGTTTTTT
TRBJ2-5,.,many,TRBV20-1,CSARGRVGETQYF,TGCAGTGCTAGAGGCAGGGTGGGAGAGACCCAGTACTTC
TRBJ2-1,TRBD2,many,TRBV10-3,CAIGASGKNEQFF,TGTGCCATCGGGGCTAGCGGGAAAAATGAGCAGTTCTTC
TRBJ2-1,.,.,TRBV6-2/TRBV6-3,CASSRPQTEQFF,TGTGCCAGCAGTCGGCCCCAGACCGAGCAGTTCTTC
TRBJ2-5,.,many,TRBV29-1,CSVVRQGETQYF,TGCAGCGTTGTCAGGCAAGGGGAGACCCAGTACTTC
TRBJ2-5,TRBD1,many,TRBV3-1,CASSRRGSDRGQETQYF,TGTGCCAGCAGCCGACGTGGATCCGACAGGGGACAAGAGACCCAGTACTTC
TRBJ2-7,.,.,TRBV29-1,CSVEDPYEQYF,TGCAGCGTTGAAGATCCTTACGAGCAGTACTTC
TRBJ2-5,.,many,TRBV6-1,CASSPPGTQETQYF,TGTGCCAGCAGTCCACCGGGAACTCAAGAGACCCAGTACTTC
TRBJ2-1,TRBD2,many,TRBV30,CACSVGLAGVGEQFF,TGTGCCTGTAGCGTGGGACTAGCGGGAGTTGGTGAGCAGTTCTTC
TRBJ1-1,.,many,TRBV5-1,CASSYAVGDTEDTEAFF,TGCGCCAGCAGCTATGCCGTTGGGGACACGGAAGACACTGAAGCTTTCTTT
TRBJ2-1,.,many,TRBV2,CASSGLANEQFF,TGTGCCAGCAGTGGTTTGGCCAATGAGCAGTTCTTC
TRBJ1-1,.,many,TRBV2,CASRTAPNTEAFF,TGTGCCAGCCGAACGGCGCCGAACACTGAAGCTTTCTTT
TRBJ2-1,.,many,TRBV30,CAWSSPGSATYNEQFF,TGTGCCTGGAGTTCCCCCGGGAGCGCCACCTACAATGAGCAGTTCTTC
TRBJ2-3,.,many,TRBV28,CASSLSGPDTDTQYF,TGTGCCAGCAGTCTGAGCGGACCTGACACAGATACGCAGTATTTT
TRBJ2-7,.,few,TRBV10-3,CAITGTSAEQYF,TGTGCCATCACCGGGACATCCGCTGAGCAGTACTTC
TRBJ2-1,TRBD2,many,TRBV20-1,CPFPSGAVLLNYNEQFF,TGCCCCTTCCCCAGCGGGGCAGTACTTTTAAACTACAATGAGCAGTTCTTC
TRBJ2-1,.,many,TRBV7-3,CASSVGGGVQFF,TGTGCCAGCAGCGTAGGGGGGGGCGTGCAGTTCTTC
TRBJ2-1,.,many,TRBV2,CASTEGEQDEQFF,TGTGCCAGCACCGAGGGAGAGCAGGATGAGCAGTTCTTC
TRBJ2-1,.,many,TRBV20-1,CSARDVIAAYYNEQFF,TGCAGTGCTAGAGATGTAATAGCGGCTTACTACAATGAGCAGTTCTTC
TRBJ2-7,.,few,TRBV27,CASSSLSNYEQYF,TGTGCCAGCAGTTCCTTGTCCAACTACGAGCAGTACTTC
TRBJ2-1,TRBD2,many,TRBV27,CASSPLSGISYNEQFF,TGTGCCAGCAGTCCACTTAGCGGGATATCCTACAATGAGCAGTTCTTC
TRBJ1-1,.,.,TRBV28,CASRYQAAGAEAFF,TGTGCCAGCAGATACCAAGCCGCGGGGGCTGAAGCTTTCTTT
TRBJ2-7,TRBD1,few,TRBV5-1,CASSTGTASYEQYF,TGCGCCAGCAGCACCGGGACAGCATCCTACGAGCAGTACTTC
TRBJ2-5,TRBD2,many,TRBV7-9,CASSLSDSGETQYF,TGTGCCAGCAGCTTAAGTGATAGCGGGGAGACCCAGTACTTC
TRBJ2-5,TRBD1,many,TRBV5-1,CASSWDRGGSETQYF,TGCGCCAGCAGCTGGGACAGGGGAGGTAGCGAGACCCAGTACTTC
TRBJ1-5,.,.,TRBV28,CASSSAHPKPQHF,TGTGCCAGCAGTTCGGCCCACCCCAAACCCCAGCATTTT